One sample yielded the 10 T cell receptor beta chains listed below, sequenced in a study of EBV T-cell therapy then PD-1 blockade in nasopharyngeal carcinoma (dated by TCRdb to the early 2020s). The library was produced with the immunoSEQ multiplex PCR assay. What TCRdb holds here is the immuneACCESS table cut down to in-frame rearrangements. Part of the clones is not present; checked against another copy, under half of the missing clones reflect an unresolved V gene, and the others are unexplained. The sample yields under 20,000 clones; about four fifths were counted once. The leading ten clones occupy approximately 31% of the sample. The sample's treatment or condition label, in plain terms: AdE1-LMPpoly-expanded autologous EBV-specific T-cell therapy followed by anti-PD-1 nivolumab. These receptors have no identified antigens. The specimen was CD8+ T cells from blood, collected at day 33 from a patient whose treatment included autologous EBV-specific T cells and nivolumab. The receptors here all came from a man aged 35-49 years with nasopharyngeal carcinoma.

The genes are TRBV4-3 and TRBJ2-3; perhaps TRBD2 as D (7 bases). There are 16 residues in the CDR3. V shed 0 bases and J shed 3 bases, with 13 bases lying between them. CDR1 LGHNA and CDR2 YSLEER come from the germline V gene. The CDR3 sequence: CASSQDAGAMTDTQYF. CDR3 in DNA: TGCGCCAGCAGCCAAGACGCGGGGGCGATGACAGATACGCAGTATTTT.

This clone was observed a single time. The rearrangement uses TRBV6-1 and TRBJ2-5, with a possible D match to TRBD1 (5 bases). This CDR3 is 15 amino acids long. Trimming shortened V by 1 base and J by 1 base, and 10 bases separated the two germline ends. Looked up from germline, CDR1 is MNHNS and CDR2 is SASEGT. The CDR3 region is CASSEGWGIQETQYF. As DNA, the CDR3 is TGTGCCAGCAGTGAAGGTTGGGGCATCCAAGAGACCCAGTACTTC.

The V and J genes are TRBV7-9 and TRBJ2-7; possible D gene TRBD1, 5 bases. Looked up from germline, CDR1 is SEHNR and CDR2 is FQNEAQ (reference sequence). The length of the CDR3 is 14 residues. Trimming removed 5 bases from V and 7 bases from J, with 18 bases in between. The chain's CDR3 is CASSPSWGPWEQYF. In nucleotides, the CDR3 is TGTGCCAGCAGCCCTTCATGGGGCCCCTGGGAGCAGTACTTC.

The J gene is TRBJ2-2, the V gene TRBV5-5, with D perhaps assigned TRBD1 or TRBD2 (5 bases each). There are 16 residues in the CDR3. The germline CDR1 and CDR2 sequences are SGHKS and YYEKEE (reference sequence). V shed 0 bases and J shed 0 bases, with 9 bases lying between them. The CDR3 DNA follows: TGTGCCAGCAGCTTGGCCGGGGCAGCGAACACCGGGGAGCTGTTTTTT. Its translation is CASSLAGAANTGELFF.

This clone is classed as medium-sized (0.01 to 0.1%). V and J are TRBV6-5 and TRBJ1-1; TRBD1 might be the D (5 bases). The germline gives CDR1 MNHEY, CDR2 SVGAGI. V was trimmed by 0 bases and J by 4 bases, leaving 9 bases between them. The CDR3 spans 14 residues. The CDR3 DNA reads TGTGCCAGCAGTTACTCGGGGGTGGCCACTGAAGCTTTCTTT. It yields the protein CASSYSGVATEAFF.

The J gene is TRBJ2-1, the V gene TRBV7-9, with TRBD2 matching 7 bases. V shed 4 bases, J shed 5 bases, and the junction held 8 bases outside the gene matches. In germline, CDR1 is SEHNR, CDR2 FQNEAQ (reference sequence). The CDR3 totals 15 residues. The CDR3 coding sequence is TGTGCCAGCAGCTCCACACGGGCGGGAGACAATGAGCAGTTCTTC. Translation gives CASSSTRAGDNEQFF.

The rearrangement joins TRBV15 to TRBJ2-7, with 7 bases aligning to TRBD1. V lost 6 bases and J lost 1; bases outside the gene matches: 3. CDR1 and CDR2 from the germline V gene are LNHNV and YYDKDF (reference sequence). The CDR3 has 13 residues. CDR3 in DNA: TGTGCCACCAGAGGACAGGAATCCTACGAGCAGTACTTC. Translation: CATRGQESYEQYF.

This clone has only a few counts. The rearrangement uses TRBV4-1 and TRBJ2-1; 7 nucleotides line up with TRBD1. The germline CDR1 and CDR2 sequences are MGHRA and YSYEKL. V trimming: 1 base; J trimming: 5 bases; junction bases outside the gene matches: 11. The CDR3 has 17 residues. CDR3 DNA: TGCGCCAGCAGCCAAGCGCTTATTAGGGGGCGAGACAATGAGCAGTTCTTC. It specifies CASSQALIRGRDNEQFF.

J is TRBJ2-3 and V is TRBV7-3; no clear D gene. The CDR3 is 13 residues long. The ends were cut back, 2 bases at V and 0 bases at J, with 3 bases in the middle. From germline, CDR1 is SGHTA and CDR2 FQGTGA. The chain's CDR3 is CASSLESTDTQYF. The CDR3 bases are TGTGCCAGCAGCTTAGAGAGCACAGATACGCAGTATTTT.

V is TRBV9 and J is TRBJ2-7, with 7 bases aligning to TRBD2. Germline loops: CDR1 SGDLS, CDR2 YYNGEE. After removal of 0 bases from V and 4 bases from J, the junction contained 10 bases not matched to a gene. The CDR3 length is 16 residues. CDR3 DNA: TGTGCCAGCAGCGTAGGCGGGGAGGGGTTGGGGTACGAGCAGTACTTC. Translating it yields CASSVGGEGLGYEQYF.